This T cell receptor (beta chain) was observed in a study of T cells in Graves' hyperthyroidism and ophthalmopathy. Study details: Specimen type is peripheral blood, collected at initial diagnosis prior to any treatment.

Patients aged 18 to 65 had newly diagnosed hyperthyroidism that had lasted under 2 months. PBMCs were derived from more than 8 ml fresh peripheral blood. This CDR3 has 14 residues. The V gene's germline CDR1 is LNHNV and CDR2 YYDKDF (reference sequence). V was pared by 0 bases and J by 3 bases, with 9 bases between. Amplified TCR beta CDR3 regions derived from RNA transcripts. A set of HTBI primers served as the primers for a first-round RT-PCR of the TCR CDR3. TCRdb called the multiplex PCR reads again in MiXCR, with one record for every CDR3 protein. The table lists just under 750,000 distinct CDR3 sequences, around a third of them singletons. This clonotype was counted ten times or more.

The origin of this receptor is a woman in her 40s with Graves' hyperthyroidism. The sequenced material came from blood. The chain joins TRBV15 to TRBJ2-7; unclear D gene. The CDR3 protein is CATSRDPQDYEQYF. In DNA form, the CDR3 reads TGTGCCACCAGCAGAGATCCCCAGGACTACGAGCAGTACTTC.